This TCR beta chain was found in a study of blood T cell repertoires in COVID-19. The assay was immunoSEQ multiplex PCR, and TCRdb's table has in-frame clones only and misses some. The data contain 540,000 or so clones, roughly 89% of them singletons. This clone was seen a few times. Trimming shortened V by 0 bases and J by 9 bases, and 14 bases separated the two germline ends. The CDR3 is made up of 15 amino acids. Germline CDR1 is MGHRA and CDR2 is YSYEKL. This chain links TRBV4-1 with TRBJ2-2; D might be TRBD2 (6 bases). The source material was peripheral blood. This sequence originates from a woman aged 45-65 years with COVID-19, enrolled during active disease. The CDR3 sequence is CASSQDRGTARELFF. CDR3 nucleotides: TGCGCCAGCAGCCAAGATCGCGGGACCGCCCGGGAGCTGTTTTTT.